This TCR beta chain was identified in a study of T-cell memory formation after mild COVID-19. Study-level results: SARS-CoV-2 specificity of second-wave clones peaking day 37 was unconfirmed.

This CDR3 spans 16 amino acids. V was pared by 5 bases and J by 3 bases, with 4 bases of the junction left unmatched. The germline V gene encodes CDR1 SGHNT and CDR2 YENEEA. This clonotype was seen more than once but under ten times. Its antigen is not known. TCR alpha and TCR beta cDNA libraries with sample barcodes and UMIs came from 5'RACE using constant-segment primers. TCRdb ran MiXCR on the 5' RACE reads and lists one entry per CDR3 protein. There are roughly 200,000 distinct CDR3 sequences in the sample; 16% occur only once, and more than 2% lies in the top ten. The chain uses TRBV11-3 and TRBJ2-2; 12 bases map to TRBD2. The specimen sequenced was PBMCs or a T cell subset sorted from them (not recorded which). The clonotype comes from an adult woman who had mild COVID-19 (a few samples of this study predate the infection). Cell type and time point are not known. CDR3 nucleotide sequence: TGTGCCAGCAGCCCTGGACTAGCGGGACACACCGGGGAGCTGTTTTTT. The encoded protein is CASSPGLAGHTGELFF.